A single sample gave rise to the 19 T cell receptor beta chains below, sequenced in a study of blood T cell repertoires in COVID-19. Using immunoSEQ multiplex PCR, the repertoire was profiled, and TCRdb retains in-frame clones only, with some absent. The table records about 260,000 clones, about 87% of them present only once. The sequenced material came from peripheral blood. All receptors derive from a human donor in a cohort sampled during active COVID-19.

The chain employs TRBV5-1 and TRBJ2-3; 8 nucleotides align to TRBD2. The CDR3 has 14 amino acids. Germline CDR1 reads SGHRS; CDR2 reads YFSETQ. V shed 4 bases, J shed 6 bases, and the junction held 7 bases outside the gene matches. For the CDR3, the DNA is TGCGCCAGCAGCCGGACTAGCTGGTACGATACGCAGTATTTT. As protein: CASSRTSWYDTQYF.

V is TRBV6-2 or TRBV6-3 and J is TRBJ2-7; TRBD2 agrees at 14 bases. V was clipped by 4 bases and J by 5 bases; unmatched bases: 10. The germline V gene encodes CDR1 MNHEY and CDR2 SVGEGT. The CDR3 covers 17 residues. The chain's CDR3 is CASSSRTSGGLRDEQYF. For the CDR3, the DNA is TGTGCCAGCAGTTCACGGACTAGCGGGGGGCTACGGGACGAGCAGTACTTC.

V and J are TRBV5-1 and TRBJ1-2, with 9 nucleotides matching TRBD1. The CDR3 is 16 residues long. Per germline, CDR1 SGHRS and CDR2 YFSETQ. Trimming removed 4 bases from V and 1 base from J; junction bases left unmatched: 8. CDR3 protein: CASSEGQGGDNYGYTF. The CDR3 DNA reads TGCGCCAGCAGCGAGGGACAGGGAGGTGATAACTATGGCTACACCTTC.

The chain combines TRBV7-9 with TRBJ2-1; D gene ambiguous. The CDR3 runs 11 residues. The germline gives CDR1 SEHNR, CDR2 FQNEAQ (reference sequence). The V end lost 5 bases, the J end lost 9 bases, and 8 bases lay between the germline ends. Here the CDR3 reads CASSPSGEQFF. CDR3 coding DNA: TGTGCCAGCAGCCCCTCGGGTGAGCAGTTCTTC.

This clone was counted between two and nine times. The V and J genes are TRBV4-3 and TRBJ2-4; possibly TRBD2 for D (6 bases). CDR3 length: 17 residues. The V end was cut by 0 bases, the J end by 3 bases, with 15 bases between. Germline V gene lookup returns CDR1 LGHNA and CDR2 YSLEER. The CDR3 protein is CASSQDYSGGSKNIQYF. CDR3 nucleotides: TGCGCCAGCAGCCAAGATTACTCCGGGGGAAGCAAAAACATTCAGTACTTC.

V gene TRBV6-5 combines with J gene TRBJ1-1; D unresolved. Germline CDR1 and CDR2: MNHEY and SVGAGI. The CDR3 is made up of 14 amino acids. V was clipped by 7 bases and J by 6 bases, with 18 bases between them. The CDR3 sequence: CASTPIRGNAEAFF. For the CDR3, the DNA is TGTGCCAGCACCCCGATACGCGGGAATGCTGAAGCTTTCTTT.

The chain joins TRBV25-1 to TRBJ1-2, with 12 bases fitting TRBD1. Germline V gene lookup returns CDR1 MGHDK and CDR2 SYGVNS. V shed 7 bases and J 8 bases; nucleotides not matched to a gene: 8. The CDR3 runs to 14 residues. The CDR3 DNA sequence: TGTGCCAGCACGGGACAGGGGGCTTTATTGGGCTACACCTTC. Its protein is CASTGQGALLGYTF.

The V gene is TRBV7-2, the J gene TRBJ1-5; a possible D gene is TRBD1 (6 bases). CDR1 is SGHTA, CDR2 FQGNSA, per germline. The CDR3 is 14 amino acids. The ends were cut back, 1 base at V and 7 bases at J, with 11 bases in the middle. Here the CDR3 reads CASSLEGGDQPQHF. Here the CDR3 DNA reads TGTGCCAGCAGCTTAGAAGGGGGAGACCAGCCCCAGCATTTT.

The DNA for the CDR3 is TGTGCCAGCCAACAGGGAGGAAACACCATATATTTT. Translated, it gives CASQQGGNTIYF. The rearrangement links TRBV6-5 to TRBJ1-3, with a tentative D call TRBD1 (6 bases). The CDR3 has 12 residues. Per the germline V gene, CDR1 is MNHEY and CDR2 is SVGAGI. Trimming pared 8 bases from V and 4 bases from J, leaving 9 bases between.

This clone was found once. The CDR3 spells CASSSRGPQADTQYF. Here the CDR3 DNA reads TGTGCCAGCAGCTCGCGGGGGCCCCAGGCAGATACGCAGTATTTT. The J gene is TRBJ2-3, the V gene TRBV7-2; D might be TRBD2 (7 bases). CDR1 is SGHTA and CDR2 is FQGNSA in the germline V gene. This CDR3 region has 15 residues. Between the trimmed V and J ends, which lost 4 bases and 4 bases, there was a span of 15 bases. Complete variable domain (other parts from reference TRBV7-2 and TRBJ2-3): GAGVSQSPSNKVTEKGKDVELRCDPISGHTALYWYRQSLGQGLEFLIYFQGNSAPDKSGLPSDRFSAERTGGSVSTLTIQRTQQEDSAVYLCASSSRGPQADTQYFGPGTRLTVL.

CDR3 DNA sequence: TGTGCCAGCAGTTATGGGACAGAGAAAGAGACCCAGTACTTC. It translates to CASSYGTEKETQYF. This chain uses TRBV6-5 with TRBJ2-5; TRBD1 aligns across 7 bases. This CDR3 comprises 14 residues. The germline CDR1 and CDR2 sequences are MNHEY and SVGAGI. J was trimmed by 3 bases and V by 3 bases; bases with no gene match: 4.

The CDR3: CASSPKSGTGGYYGYTF. In DNA form, the CDR3 reads TGTGCCAGCTCACCTAAATCTGGGACAGGGGGTTACTATGGCTACACCTTC. The rearrangement joins TRBV18 to TRBJ1-2, with TRBD1 matching 11 bases. The CDR3 sequence is 17 residues long. The trim removed 3 bases at V and 3 bases at J, leaving 9 bases unmatched. Germline-derived CDR1 and CDR2 are KGHSH and LQKENI.

This clone came up once. The chain links TRBV29-1 to TRBJ2-3, with 8 bases fitting TRBD2. The CDR3 totals 17 residues. The J segment lost 0 bases and the V segment lost 3 bases, leaving 11 bases of the junction unmatched. CDR1 is SQVTM and CDR2 is ANQGSEA in the germline V gene. The CDR3 sequence: CSVDSGGSTVSTDTQYF. CDR3 nucleotide sequence: TGCAGCGTTGATTCGGGAGGGAGCACGGTCAGCACAGATACGCAGTATTTT.

The chain couples TRBV2 to TRBJ1-4; the match to TRBD1 covers 9 bases. Trimming cost V 6 bases and J 4 bases; bases outside gene matches: 6. CDR1 is SNHLY and CDR2 is FYNNEI in the germline V gene. The CDR3 runs 15 residues. The CDR3 spells CASRIQGAVNEKLFF. The CDR3 DNA reads TGTGCCAGCAGGATACAGGGGGCGGTTAATGAAAAACTGTTTTTT.

V gene TRBV9 combines with J gene TRBJ2-2, with 13 bases fitting TRBD2. Germline-derived CDR1 and CDR2 are SGDLS and YYNGEE. The CDR3 is made up of 18 amino acids. After removal of 3 bases from V and 6 bases from J, the junction contained 11 bases not matched to a gene. This CDR3 is CASSARVTSGRAAGELFF. The CDR3 DNA follows: TGTGCCAGCAGCGCTCGAGTAACTAGCGGGAGGGCTGCCGGGGAGCTGTTTTTT.

This sequence joins TRBV27 and TRBJ2-5; 8 bases align to TRBD2. V lost 2 bases, J lost 5 bases, and 7 bases stayed unmatched. CDR1 and CDR2 from the germline V gene are MNHEY and SMNVEV (reference sequence). The CDR3 extends over 15 amino acids. CDR3 nucleotides: TGTGCCAGCAGTTTAAACCCGGGGGGGAGGGAGACCCAGTACTTC. The encoded protein is CASSLNPGGRETQYF.

The chain links TRBV5-4 to TRBJ2-3, with TRBD1 identical over 10 bases. From germline, CDR1 is SGHNT and CDR2 YYREEE (reference sequence). CDR3 length: 17 residues. The V segment lost 0 bases and the J segment 2 bases; nucleotides outside the gene matches: 6. The CDR3: CASSLERGQGTTDTQYF. The CDR3 nucleotides read TGTGCCAGCAGCTTGGAGAGGGGACAGGGGACCACAGATACGCAGTATTTT.

This clone was observed once. V and J are TRBV5-6 and TRBJ1-2, with TRBD1 matching 9 bases. Germline V CDR1 and CDR2: SGHDT, YYEEEE. The CDR3 is made up of 17 amino acids. Trimming at V came to 2 bases and at J to 8 bases, leaving 16 bases not matched to a gene. CDR3 region: CASSLYRGPRARRGYTF. In nucleotides, the CDR3 is TGTGCCAGCAGCTTATACAGGGGGCCCCGGGCTAGAAGGGGCTACACCTTC.

In its sample, this clone was seen once. The J gene is TRBJ2-7, the V gene TRBV10-3, with 8 bases identical to TRBD1. The CDR3 consists of 14 residues. V lost 6 bases, J lost 5 bases, and 9 bases stayed unmatched. From germline, CDR1 is ENHRY and CDR2 SYGVKD. This CDR3 reads CAIRAGTGKDEQYF. The CDR3 region has the DNA TGTGCCATCAGAGCCGGGACAGGTAAAGACGAGCAGTACTTC.